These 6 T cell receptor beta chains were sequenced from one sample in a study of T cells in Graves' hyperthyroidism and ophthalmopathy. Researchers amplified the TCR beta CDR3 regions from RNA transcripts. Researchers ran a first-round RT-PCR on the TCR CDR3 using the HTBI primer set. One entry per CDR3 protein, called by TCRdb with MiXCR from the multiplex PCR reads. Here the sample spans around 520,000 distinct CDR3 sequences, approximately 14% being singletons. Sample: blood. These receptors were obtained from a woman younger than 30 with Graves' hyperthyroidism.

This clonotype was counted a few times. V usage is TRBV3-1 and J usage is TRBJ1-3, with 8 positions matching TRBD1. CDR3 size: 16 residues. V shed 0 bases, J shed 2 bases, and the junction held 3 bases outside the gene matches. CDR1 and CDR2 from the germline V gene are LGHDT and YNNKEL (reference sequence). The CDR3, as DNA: TGTGCCAGCAGCCAAGACACAGGGGGGACTGGAAACACCATATATTTT. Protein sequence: CASSQDTGGTGNTIYF.

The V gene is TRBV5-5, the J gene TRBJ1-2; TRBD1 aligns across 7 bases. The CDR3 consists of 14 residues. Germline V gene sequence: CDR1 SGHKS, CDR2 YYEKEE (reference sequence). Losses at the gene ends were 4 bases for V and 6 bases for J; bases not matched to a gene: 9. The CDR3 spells CASSLDRVRHGYTF. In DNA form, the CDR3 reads TGTGCCAGCAGCCTCGACAGGGTTAGGCATGGCTACACCTTC.

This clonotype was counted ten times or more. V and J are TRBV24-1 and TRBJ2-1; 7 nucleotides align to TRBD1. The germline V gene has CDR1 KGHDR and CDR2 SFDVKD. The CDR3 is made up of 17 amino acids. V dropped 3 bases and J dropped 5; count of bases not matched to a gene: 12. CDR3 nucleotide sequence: TGTGCCACCAGTGATCCCGCGACAGGGTCGAACGACAATGAGCAGTTCTTC. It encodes CATSDPATGSNDNEQFF.

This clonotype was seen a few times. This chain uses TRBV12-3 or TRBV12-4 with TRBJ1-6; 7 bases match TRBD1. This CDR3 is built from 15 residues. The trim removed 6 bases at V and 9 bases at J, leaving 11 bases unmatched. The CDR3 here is CASRPPGQRGSPLHF. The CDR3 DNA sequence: TGTGCCAGCAGGCCCCCGGGACAGAGGGGTTCACCCCTCCACTTT.

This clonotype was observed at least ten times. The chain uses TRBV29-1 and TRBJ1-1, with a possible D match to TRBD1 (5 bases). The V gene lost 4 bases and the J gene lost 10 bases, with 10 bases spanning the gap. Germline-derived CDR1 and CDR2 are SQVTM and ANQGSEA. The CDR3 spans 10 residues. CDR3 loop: CSVAGTIAFF. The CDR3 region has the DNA TGCAGCGTTGCAGGGACGATAGCTTTCTTT.

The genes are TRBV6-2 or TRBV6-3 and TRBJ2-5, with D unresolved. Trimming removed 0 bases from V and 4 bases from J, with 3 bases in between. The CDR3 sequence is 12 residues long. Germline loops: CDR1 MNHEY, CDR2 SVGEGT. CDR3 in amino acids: CASSYSLETQYF. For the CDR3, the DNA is TGTGCCAGCAGTTACTCGCTAGAGACCCAGTACTTC.